A single TCR beta chain is shown here with its context. Its specificity is unknown. A much larger clone lies a single base off, so this may be a read error. Positive CCR7 selection of CD45RO-negative cells yielded the naive CD8 cells, and terminally differentiated effector memory CD45RA+ cells were excluded. Donors were healthy HIV-negative adults without recent acute infections or vaccinations. Source study methods: ImmunoSEQ output held junction-only sequences without quality scores, so filtering differed. Here immunoSEQ multiplex PCR was the method, and the copy in TCRdb shows in-frame clones only, minus some. The V and J calls and clone size come from that table; D and trimming were worked out from the DNA. In the table there are some 1,900,000 clones, about 95% of which are singletons. The sample comes from a study of shared clonotypes between healthy human individuals. Study-level information: The cohort had a couple of women and a few men, ages 18 to 49. Findings of the study overall: Clonotypes shared by all four donors outscored non-shared clonotypes in generation probability.

The CDR3 is 12 amino acids. CDR1 SGHKS and CDR2 YYEKEE come from the germline V gene (reference sequence). V lost 2 bases to trimming and J lost 4 bases, with 6 bases between them. The chain is built from TRBV5-5 and TRBJ1-1; a weak D match, TRBD1 (5 bases). The origin of this receptor is a man between 18 and 29 years old in good health. The sample was naive CD8+ T cells sorted from blood. The CDR3, as DNA: TGTGCCAGCAGCTTTGGGGGCACTGAAGCTTTCTTT. Translating it yields CASSFGGTEAFF. Full variable domain (rest looked up from reference TRBV5-5 and TRBJ1-1): DAGVTQSPTHLIKTRGQQVTLRCSPISGHKSVSWYQQVLGQGPQFIFQYYEKEERGRGNFPDRFSARQFPNYSSELNVNALLLGDSALYLCASSFGGTEAFFGQGTRLTVV.